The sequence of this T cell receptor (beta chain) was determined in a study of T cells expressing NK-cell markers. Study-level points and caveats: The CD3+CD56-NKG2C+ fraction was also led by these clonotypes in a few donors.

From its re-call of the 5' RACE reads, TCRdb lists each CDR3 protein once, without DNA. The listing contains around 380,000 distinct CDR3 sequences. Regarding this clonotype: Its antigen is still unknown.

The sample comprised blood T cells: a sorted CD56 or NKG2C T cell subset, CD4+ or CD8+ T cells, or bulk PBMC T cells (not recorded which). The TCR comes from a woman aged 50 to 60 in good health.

The chain's CDR3 is CASSQVRSGDEQFF. The chain carries TRBV4-1 and TRBJ2-1; as DNA is missing, the TRBD2 call by TCRdb cannot be tested. This CDR3 comprises 14 residues. Germline lookup yields CDR1 MGHRA and CDR2 YSYEKL.